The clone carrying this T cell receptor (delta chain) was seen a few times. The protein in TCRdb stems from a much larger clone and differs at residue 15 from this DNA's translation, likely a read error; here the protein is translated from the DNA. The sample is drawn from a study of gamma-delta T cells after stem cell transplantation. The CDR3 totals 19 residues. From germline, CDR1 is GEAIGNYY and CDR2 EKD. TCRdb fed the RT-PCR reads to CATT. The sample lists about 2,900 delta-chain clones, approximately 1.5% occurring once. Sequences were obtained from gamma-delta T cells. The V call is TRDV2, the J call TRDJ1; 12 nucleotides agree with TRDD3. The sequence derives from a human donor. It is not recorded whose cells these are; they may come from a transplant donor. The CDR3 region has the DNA TGTGCCTGTGACCCGGTACTGGGGGATACACAGTTGTACACCGTTAAACTCATCTTT. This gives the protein CACDPVLGDTQLYTVKLIF.